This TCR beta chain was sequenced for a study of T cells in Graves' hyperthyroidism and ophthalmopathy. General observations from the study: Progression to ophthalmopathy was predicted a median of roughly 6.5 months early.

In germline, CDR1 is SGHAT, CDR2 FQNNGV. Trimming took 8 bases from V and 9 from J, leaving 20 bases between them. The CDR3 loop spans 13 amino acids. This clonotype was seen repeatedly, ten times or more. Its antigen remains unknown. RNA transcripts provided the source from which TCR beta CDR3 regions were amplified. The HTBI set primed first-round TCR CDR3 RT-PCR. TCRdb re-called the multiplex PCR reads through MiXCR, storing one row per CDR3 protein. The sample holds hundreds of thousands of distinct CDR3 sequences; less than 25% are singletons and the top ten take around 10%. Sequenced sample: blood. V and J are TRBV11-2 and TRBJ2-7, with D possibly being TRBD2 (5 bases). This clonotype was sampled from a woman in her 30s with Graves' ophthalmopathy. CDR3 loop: CASVEENPAGQYF. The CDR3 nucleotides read TGTGCCAGCGTCGAAGAGAACCCGGCGGGGCAGTACTTC.